The next 12 T cell receptor beta chains were all read from a single sample in a study of cytomegalovirus exposure and HLA in healthy donors. Researchers ran the PCR with 60 Vbeta and 13 Jbeta primers. Repertoires were generated with immunoSEQ multiplex PCR, while TCRdb's copy carries only in-frame clones and drops some. The sample yields 85,000 to 130,000 clones, 60% to 75% seen once. Input material: PBMCs. The receptors here all came from a male donor in good health and CMV-seropositive.

The chain couples TRBV7-2 to TRBJ2-7, with D perhaps TRBD1 (6 bases). The CDR3 length is 14 residues. Germline V lookup: CDR1 SGHTA, CDR2 FQGNSA. Trimming removed 2 bases from V and 2 bases from J, with 10 bases in between. This chain's CDR3 is CASSLLQGPYEQYF. As DNA, the CDR3 is TGTGCCAGCAGCTTACTGCAGGGGCCCTACGAGCAGTACTTC.

The V call is TRBV28, the J call TRBJ2-7; 12 bases map to TRBD1. The germline V gene encodes CDR1 MDHEN and CDR2 SYDVKM. This CDR3 spans 16 amino acids. The junction had 10 bases not matched to a gene; V was cut back by 5 bases and J by 5 bases. As DNA, the CDR3 is TGTGCCAGCAGTCCTGGCCGGGACAGGGGGCTGGACGAGCAGTACTTC. Translating gives CASSPGRDRGLDEQYF.

This clone showed up just a few times. The chain is built from TRBV6-5 and TRBJ2-3; D is unclear. V lost 6 bases and J lost 0, with 7 bases in between. This CDR3 has 13 residues. Germline CDR1 reads MNHEY; CDR2 reads SVGAGI. The CDR3 bases are TGTGCCAGCAGGTCCACTAGCACAGATACGCAGTATTTT. Translation: CASRSTSTDTQYF.

The chain joins TRBV30 to TRBJ2-7; TRBD2 might be the D (5 bases). This CDR3 comprises 14 residues. Trimming took off 0 bases at V and 6 bases at J, with 15 bases between the two ends. The V gene's germline CDR1 is GTSNPN and CDR2 SVGIG (reference sequence). CDR3 region: CAWSVGSVVSEQYF. The CDR3 coding sequence is TGTGCCTGGAGTGTAGGGAGCGTGGTTTCCGAGCAGTACTTC.

This clone turned up a few times. The CDR3 sequence: CASRLDNNQPQHF. CDR3 nucleotides: TGTGCCAGCAGGTTGGACAACAATCAGCCCCAGCATTTT. The rearrangement joins TRBV28 to TRBJ1-5; D perhaps matches TRBD1 (5 bases). CDR1 and CDR2 (germline): MDHEN, SYDVKM. CDR3 length equals 13 residues. V was cut by 6 bases and J by 3 bases, with 9 bases left in between.

This clone was observed a handful of times. This chain uses TRBV7-7 with TRBJ2-3; 13 nucleotides line up with TRBD2. Trimming cost V 4 bases and J 1 base; bases outside gene matches: 2. The length of the CDR3 is 16 residues. CDR1 SSHAT and CDR2 FNYEAQ come from the germline V gene (reference sequence). In nucleotides, the CDR3 is TGTGCCAGCAGCTCCGGACTAGCGGGAGGCACAGATACGCAGTATTTT. Residues: CASSSGLAGGTDTQYF.

The V gene is TRBV4-3, the J gene TRBJ2-7; D is perhaps TRBD1 (6 bases). Trimming removed 4 bases from V and 0 bases from J, with 10 bases in between. Per the germline V gene, CDR1 is LGHNA and CDR2 is YSLEER. The CDR3 has 14 amino acids. DNA for the CDR3: TGCGCCAGCAGCCGCGGACAGACCTCCTACGAGCAGTACTTC. Its translation is CASSRGQTSYEQYF.

The rearrangement uses TRBV12-5 and TRBJ2-7, with 7 positions matching TRBD1. V shed 5 bases and J 3 bases; nucleotides not matched to a gene: 10. The CDR3 totals 15 residues. Germline assignment: CDR1 LGHNT and CDR2 FRNRAP. Here the CDR3 DNA reads TGTGCTAGTGGTCCCTCGGACAGGAGAATCTACGAGCAGTACTTC. Amino acid sequence: CASGPSDRRIYEQYF.

The chain uses TRBV5-6 and TRBJ1-4, with unresolved D. V was trimmed by 0 bases and J by 8 bases, leaving 14 bases between them. This CDR3 is 15 amino acids long. Per the germline V gene, CDR1 is SGHDT and CDR2 is YYEEEE. The CDR3 loop is CASSLGSIRGEKLFF. CDR3 coding DNA: TGTGCCAGCAGCTTGGGATCGATCAGAGGAGAAAAACTGTTTTTT.

This rearrangement joins TRBV7-9 to TRBJ1-2; D gene uncertain. Trimming stripped 8 bases from V and 2 bases from J, with 15 bases between. There are 14 residues in the CDR3. Looked up from germline, CDR1 is SEHNR and CDR2 is FQNEAQ (reference sequence). CDR3 residues: CASSPGEMNYGYTF. The CDR3 DNA sequence: TGTGCCAGCTCCCCCGGGGAAATGAACTATGGCTACACCTTC.

This chain uses TRBV5-6 with TRBJ1-4; 10 positions agree with TRBD1. The CDR3 is made up of 19 amino acids. Trimming cost V 4 bases and J 0 bases; bases outside gene matches: 12. Germline V lookup: CDR1 SGHDT, CDR2 YYEEEE. The DNA for the CDR3 is TGTGCCAGCAGCCCTCGGACAGGGGGGAATGTTGCAACTAATGAAAAACTGTTTTTT. Protein sequence: CASSPRTGGNVATNEKLFF. The full variable domain, its missing parts supplied by reference TRBV5-6 and TRBJ1-4, is DAGVTQSPTHLIKTRGQQVTLRCSPKSGHDTVSWYQQALGQGPQFIFQYYEEEERQRGNFPDRFSGHQFPNYSSELNVNALLLGDSALYLCASSPRTGGNVATNEKLFFGSGTQLSVL.

This chain links TRBV9 with TRBJ2-1, with D perhaps TRBD1 (5 bases). There are 15 residues in the CDR3. The V gene's germline CDR1 is SGDLS and CDR2 YYNGEE. V shed 4 bases and J shed 0 bases, with 11 bases lying between them. CDR3 in DNA: TGTGCCAGCAGCCCACAGGTGAACTCCTACAATGAGCAGTTCTTC. It yields the protein CASSPQVNSYNEQFF.